This T cell receptor (beta chain) was recorded in a study of blood T cell repertoires in COVID-19 (dated by TCRdb to the early 2020s). Regarding the complete study: Samples from collaborators originated in the United States, Italy and Spain and spanned both the acute and convalescent phases of COVID-19. Subjects who had been exposed to COVID-19, were actively infected with it, or had recovered from it provided the deeply sampled blood TCRbeta repertoires that made up the dataset. A de-identified subject ID, COVID-19 status, age in years and sex were almost always included in the sample metadata. The samples were drawn from the first 160 participants of the ongoing ImmuneRACE study and from 1,254 subjects provided by 6 global collaborators. Where available, HLA class I and class II types were taken from metadata supplied by the sample provider and were not determined by assay-based typing. The material from the prospective study consisted of cDNA or gDNA derived from T cells, B-cell-depleted T cells, or PBMCs. The repertoires were released in a freely available public database intended as a resource for research on the immune response to SARS-CoV-2. The investigation overall reported the following: Clinical and demographic metadata were provided uncurated, with the amount varying by source and participant.

TCRbeta CDR3 regions were amplified from genomic DNA using the immunoSEQ Assay, a bias-controlled multiplex PCR. For the original study's pipeline: Within the assay, amplification of reference gene primers was used to estimate how many nucleated cells each sample contained. Sequence reads were collapsed and filtered to measure the absolute abundance of every unique TCRbeta CDR3 rearrangement. Productive Simpson clonality was computed per sample as the square root of Simpson's diversity index over productive rearrangements. Sourced from immuneACCESS, this table was stored by TCRdb with only in-frame sequences that have V and J called. A share of the clones is absent; for the studies checked, an unresolved V gene accounts for under half, and the remainder has no known explanation. That table is the source of V, J and clone size, and D and trimming were worked out from the DNA. The sample contains 90,000 or so clones, 70% to 90% of them found a single time. Approximately 18% of the sample is held by the ten biggest clonotypes.

Each collaborating institution followed its own protocols to collect whole blood in K2EDTA tubes. For TCRbeta analysis, collaborator samples were shipped as frozen whole blood, as isolated PBMCs, or as DNA extracted from either sample type. As concerns this clone: Its antigen is still unknown. Base qualities are not recorded, but no much larger clone differs from it by a single base.

The germline V gene yields MDHEN for CDR1 and SYDVKM for CDR2. At the junction V is shortened by 6 bases and J by 8 bases, with 18 bases in between. Inclusive of the bounding cysteine and phenylalanine, the CDR3 is 14 residues long. The only DNA kept is the CDR3, 42 bases in frame from the first base. The sequence derives from a human donor in a cohort sampled during active COVID-19. Specimen: peripheral blood. The chain couples TRBV28 to TRBJ2-3; tentative D gene TRBD2, with 5 bases matching. The CDR3 reads as follows: CASSPDGVSPTQYF. The DNA sequence reads TGTGCCAGCAGCCCGGACGGGGTTTCACCTACGCAGTATTTT. The CDR3, completed at both ends by the reference TRBV28 and TRBJ2-3 genes, gives the full variable domain DVKVTQSSRYLVKRTGEKVFLECVQDMDHENMFWYRQDPGLGLRLIYFSYDVKMKEKGDIPEGYSVSREKKERFSLILESASTNQTSMYLCASSPDGVSPTQYFGPGTRLTVL.